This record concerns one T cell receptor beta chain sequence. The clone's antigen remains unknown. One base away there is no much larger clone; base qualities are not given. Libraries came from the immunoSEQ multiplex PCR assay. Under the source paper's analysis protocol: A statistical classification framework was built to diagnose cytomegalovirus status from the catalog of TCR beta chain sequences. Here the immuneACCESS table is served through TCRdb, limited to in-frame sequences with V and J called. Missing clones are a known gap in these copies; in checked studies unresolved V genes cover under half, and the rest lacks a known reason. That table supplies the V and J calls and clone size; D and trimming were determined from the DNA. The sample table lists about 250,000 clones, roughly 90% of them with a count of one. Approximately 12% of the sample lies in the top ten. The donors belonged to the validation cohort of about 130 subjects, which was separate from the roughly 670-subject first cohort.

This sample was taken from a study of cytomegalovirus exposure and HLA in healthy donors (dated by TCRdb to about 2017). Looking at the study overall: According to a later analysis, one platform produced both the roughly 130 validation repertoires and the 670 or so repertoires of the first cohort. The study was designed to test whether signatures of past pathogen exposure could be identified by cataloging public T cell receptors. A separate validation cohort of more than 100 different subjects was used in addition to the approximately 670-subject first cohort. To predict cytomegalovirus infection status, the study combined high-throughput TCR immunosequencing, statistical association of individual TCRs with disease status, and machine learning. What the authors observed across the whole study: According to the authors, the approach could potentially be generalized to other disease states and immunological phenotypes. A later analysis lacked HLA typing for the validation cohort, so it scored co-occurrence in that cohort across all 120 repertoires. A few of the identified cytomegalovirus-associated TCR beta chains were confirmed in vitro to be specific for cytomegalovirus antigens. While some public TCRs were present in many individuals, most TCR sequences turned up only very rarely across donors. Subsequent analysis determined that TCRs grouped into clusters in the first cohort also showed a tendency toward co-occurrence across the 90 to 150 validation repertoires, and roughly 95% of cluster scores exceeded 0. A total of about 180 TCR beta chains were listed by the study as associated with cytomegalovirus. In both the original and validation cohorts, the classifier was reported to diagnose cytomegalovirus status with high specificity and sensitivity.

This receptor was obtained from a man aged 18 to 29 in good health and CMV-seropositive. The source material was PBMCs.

The CDR3 amino acid sequence is: CASHTGSGNTIYF. The bases read TGTGCCAGCCATACAGGATCAGGAAACACCATATATTTT. This sequence uses TRBV2 and TRBJ1-3; D gene: possibly TRBD1, on 5 matching bases. The germline V gene sets CDR1 to SNHLY and CDR2 to FYNNEI. Trimming at the junction amounts to 8 bases on V and 4 bases on J, and the germline ends lie 12 bases apart. The CDR3 goes from the cysteine to the phenylalanine over 13 residues. The retained sequence is limited to the CDR3, 39 bases, with the frame set at the first base.